What follows are 21 T cell receptor beta chains derived from one specimen sequenced in a study of monozygotic twins with inflammatory bowel disease (dated by TCRdb to between 2019 and 2020). The protocol used for the library was 5' RACE. TCRdb names Illumina HiSeq 2500 as the instrument used. Through TCRdb reprocessing, the reads give one entry per CDR3 protein sequence; DNA is omitted. The table held for this sample gives about 330,000 distinct CDR3 sequences. Of the sample, 2% falls within the top ten clones. The sample taken for sequencing was blood. These receptors all stem from a human donor with ulcerative colitis or Crohn's disease, or a healthy co-twin of an affected twin (not recorded which).

The chain has TRBV20-1 and TRBJ2-5; TCRdb's D gene call, TRBD1, goes unchecked for lack of DNA. The CDR3 runs 13 residues. Germline CDR1 is DFQATT and CDR2 is SNEGSKA (reference sequence). CDR3 residues: CSASPPFQETQYF.

The genes are TRBV18 and TRBJ2-2; the D call of TRBD1 rests on TCRdb alone, since no DNA is present to check it. This CDR3 contains 15 residues. From germline, CDR1 is KGHSH and CDR2 LQKENI. The chain's CDR3 is CASSPQGSNTGELFF.

This chain joins TRBV6-5 and TRBJ2-7; the TCRdb call, TRBD1, lacks DNA for checking. The CDR3 covers 15 residues. Germline values: CDR1 MNHEY, CDR2 SVGAGI. Here the CDR3 reads CASSHRDRVPYEQYF.

The V and J genes are TRBV4-3 and TRBJ1-2; the D gene TCRdb calls, TRBD1, cannot be checked with no DNA. Looked up from germline, CDR1 is LGHNA and CDR2 is YSLEER. This CDR3 region has 14 residues. CDR3 region: CASSSGQGAWGYTF.

CDR3 in amino acids: CSVELQGHYGYTF. V and J are TRBV29-1 and TRBJ1-2; lacking DNA, the TRBD1 call made by TCRdb goes unchecked. This CDR3 is built from 13 residues. Germline-derived CDR1 and CDR2 are SQVTM and ANQGSEA. Based on the CDR3 plus reference TRBV29-1 and TRBJ1-2, the full variable domain is SAVISQKPSRDICQRGTSLTIQCQVDSQVTMMFWYRQQPGQSLTLIATANQGSEATYESGFVIDKFPISRPNLTFSTLTVSNMSPEDSSIYLCSVELQGHYGYTFGSGTRLTVV.

This rearrangement joins TRBV20-1 to TRBJ2-2. CDR1 and CDR2 from the germline V gene are DFQATT and SNEGSKA (reference sequence). The CDR3 runs to 14 residues. Here the CDR3 reads CSARDGRVTGELFF.

The rearrangement joins TRBV20-1 to TRBJ2-3; with no DNA, the TCRdb D assignment of TRBD1 cannot be verified. The CDR3 has 13 amino acids. Germline assignment: CDR1 DFQATT and CDR2 SNEGSKA (reference sequence). Here the CDR3 reads CSAFGDTTDTQYF.

The chain recombines TRBV20-1 with TRBJ2-3. CDR1 and CDR2 from the germline V gene are DFQATT and SNEGSKA (reference sequence). The CDR3 length is 11 residues. The CDR3 region is CSAREVDTQYF.

The rearrangement uses TRBV27 and TRBJ2-1; the TRBD1 assignment by TCRdb is unverifiable without DNA. From germline, CDR1 is MNHEY and CDR2 SMNVEV (reference sequence). This CDR3 is built from 15 residues. CDR3 loop: CASSFGTGGFGEQFF.

The chain combines TRBV11-2 with TRBJ2-3. Germline CDR1 is SGHAT and CDR2 is FQNNGV. CDR3 size: 16 residues. The chain's CDR3 is CASSRTDGSHTDTQYF.

V and J are TRBV5-5 and TRBJ1-1; TCRdb gives TRBD1 as the D gene, but with no DNA this cannot be confirmed. The CDR3 contains 17 residues. The V gene's germline CDR1 is SGHKS and CDR2 YYEKEE (reference sequence). The CDR3 spells CASTPSGSTRMNTEAFF.

This rearrangement joins TRBV27 to TRBJ2-5. Germline V lookup: CDR1 MNHEY, CDR2 SMNVEV (reference sequence). The CDR3 is made up of 14 amino acids. This CDR3 reads CASSVRLNQETQYF.

The rearrangement uses TRBV27 and TRBJ1-5; checking the TCRdb D call of TRBD1 is not possible without DNA. The germline gives CDR1 MNHEY, CDR2 SMNVEV (reference sequence). The CDR3 consists of 15 residues. Here the CDR3 reads CASSIQGVGNQPQHF.

The chain has TRBV29-1 and TRBJ1-3. Germline CDR1 reads SQVTM; CDR2 reads ANQGSEA. The CDR3 length is 12 residues. The CDR3 sequence is CSVLSSGNTIYF.

This chain uses TRBV5-4 with TRBJ2-1; the TCRdb call, TRBD1, lacks DNA for checking. The germline CDR1 and CDR2 sequences are SGHNT and YYREEE (reference sequence). The CDR3 length is 15 residues. CDR3: CASSARGRSYNEQFF.

The J gene is TRBJ2-1, the V gene TRBV2. This CDR3 is 13 amino acids long. Per the germline V gene, CDR1 is SNHLY and CDR2 is FYNNEI. The CDR3: CASSAGSADEQFF.

CDR3 in amino acids: CSHHKAGISYEQYF. J is TRBJ2-7 and V is TRBV20-1; TCRdb's assignment of TRBD2 cannot be checked, as there is no DNA. There are 14 residues in the CDR3. Germline CDR1 reads DFQATT; CDR2 reads SNEGSKA (reference sequence).

The V call is TRBV28, the J call TRBJ1-5; TCRdb gives TRBD1 as the D gene, but with no DNA this cannot be confirmed. The germline V gene encodes CDR1 MDHEN and CDR2 SYDVKM. The CDR3 extends over 15 amino acids. The CDR3 loop reads CASSLAGQGNQPQHF.

This sequence joins TRBV11-2 and TRBJ2-7. CDR1 is SGHAT, CDR2 FQNNGV, per germline. The CDR3 length is 14 residues. CDR3 in amino acids: CASSLEGAAYEQYF.

The CDR3 loop is CASSQEFAAGDEQYF. The chain combines TRBV4-3 with TRBJ2-7; TCRdb names TRBD2, which stays unverified in the absence of DNA. The CDR3 covers 15 residues. CDR1 is LGHNA and CDR2 is YSLEER in the germline V gene.

This chain uses TRBV29-1 with TRBJ2-5; the D gene TCRdb calls, TRBD1, cannot be checked with no DNA. CDR3 length: 13 residues. Germline CDR1 SQVTM, CDR2 ANQGSEA. The CDR3: CSVVLPGWETQYF.